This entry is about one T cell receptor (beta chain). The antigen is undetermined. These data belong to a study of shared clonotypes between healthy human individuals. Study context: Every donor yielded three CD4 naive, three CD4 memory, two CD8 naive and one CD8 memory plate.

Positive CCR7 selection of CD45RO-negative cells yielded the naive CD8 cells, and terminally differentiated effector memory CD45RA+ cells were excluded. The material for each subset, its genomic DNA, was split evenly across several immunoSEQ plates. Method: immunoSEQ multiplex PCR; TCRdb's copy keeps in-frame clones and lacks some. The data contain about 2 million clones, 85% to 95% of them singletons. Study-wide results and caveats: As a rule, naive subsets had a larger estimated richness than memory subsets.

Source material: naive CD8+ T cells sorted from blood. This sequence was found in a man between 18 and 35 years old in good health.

In nucleotides, the CDR3 is TGCGCCAGCAGTCAATCGGAAGGGGCTGATGGATCAACTAATGAAAAACTGTTTTTT. This codes for CASSQSEGADGSTNEKLFF. The chain couples TRBV23-1 to TRBJ1-4; a weak D match, TRBD1 (5 bases). TRBV23-1 falls under the ORF class, with uncertain function. This CDR3 region has 19 residues. The V and J ends lost 0 bases and 0 bases respectively, with 17 bases between them.